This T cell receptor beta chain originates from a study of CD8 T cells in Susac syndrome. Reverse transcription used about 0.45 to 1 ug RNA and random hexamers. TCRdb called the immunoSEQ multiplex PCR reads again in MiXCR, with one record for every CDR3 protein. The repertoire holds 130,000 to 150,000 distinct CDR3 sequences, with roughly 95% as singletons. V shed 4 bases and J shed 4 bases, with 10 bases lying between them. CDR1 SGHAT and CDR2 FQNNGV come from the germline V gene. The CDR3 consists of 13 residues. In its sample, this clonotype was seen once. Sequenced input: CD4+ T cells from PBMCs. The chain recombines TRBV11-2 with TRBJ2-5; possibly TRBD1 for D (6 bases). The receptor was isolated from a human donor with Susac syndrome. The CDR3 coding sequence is TGTGCCAGCAGCTCGGGACATGGAGAGACCCAGTACTTC. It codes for CASSSGHGETQYF. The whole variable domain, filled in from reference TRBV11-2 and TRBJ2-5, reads EAGVAQSPRYKIIEKRQSVAFWCNPISGHATLYWYQQILGQGPKLLIQFQNNGVVDDSQLPKDRFSAERLKGVDSTLKIQPAKLEDSAVYLCASSSGHGETQYFGPGTRLLVL.